Listed below are T cell receptor beta chains from one sample, sequenced in a study of cytomegalovirus exposure and HLA in healthy donors. Here immunoSEQ multiplex PCR was the method, and the copy in TCRdb shows in-frame clones only, minus some. The data show 150,000 to 200,000 clones, around three quarters seen once. The source material was PBMCs. The receptors originated from a woman aged 25 to 45 in good health and CMV-seronegative. Both conserved end residues are part of each CDR3. The order of the fields is CDR3 protein, CDR3 DNA, V gene, D gene, J gene, clone size. A D gene is named only where the DNA matches it firmly. Expanded clones are given a class, and other clones once, few, many or no size at all.

CDR3 protein: CASSDLFSYNEQFF
CDR3 DNA: TGCGCCAGCAGTGACCTATTCTCCTACAATGAGCAGTTCTTC
V gene: TRBV10-2
D gene: .
J gene: TRBJ2-1
clone size: .

CDR3 protein: CASSASSGSSYNEQFF
CDR3 DNA: TGTGCCAGCAGCGCTTCTAGCGGCAGCTCCTACAATGAGCAGTTCTTC
V gene: TRBV7-8
D gene: TRBD2
J gene: TRBJ2-1
clone size: once

CDR3 protein: CATSRDVGWGRPNTEAFF
CDR3 DNA: TGTGCCACCAGCAGAGATGTAGGGTGGGGCAGGCCGAACACTGAAGCTTTCTTT
V gene: TRBV15
D gene: .
J gene: TRBJ1-1
clone size: once

CDR3 protein: CASSVAGQGYYEQYF
CDR3 DNA: TGCGCCAGCAGCGTGGCCGGACAGGGGTACTACGAGCAGTACTTC
V gene: TRBV5-1
D gene: TRBD1
J gene: TRBJ2-7
clone size: .

CDR3 protein: CASIQGATEAFF
CDR3 DNA: TGTGCCAGTATACAGGGGGCCACTGAAGCTTTCTTT
V gene: TRBV19
D gene: TRBD1
J gene: TRBJ1-1
clone size: few

CDR3 protein: CASSVAGESSYEQYF
CDR3 DNA: TGTGCCAGCAGCGTAGCGGGGGAGAGCTCCTACGAGCAGTACTTC
V gene: TRBV5-6
D gene: TRBD2
J gene: TRBJ2-7
clone size: .

CDR3 protein: CASSSGAGNTIYF
CDR3 DNA: TGTGCCAGCAGTTCAGGGGCAGGAAACACCATATATTTT
V gene: TRBV7-2
D gene: .
J gene: TRBJ1-3
clone size: .

CDR3 protein: CASSFTTQAYEQYF
CDR3 DNA: TGTGCCAGCAGCTTCACGACCCAGGCGTACGAGCAGTACTTC
V gene: TRBV9
D gene: .
J gene: TRBJ2-7
clone size: .

CDR3 protein: CASSLDTFYYGYTF
CDR3 DNA: TGTGCCAGCAGCTTAGACACCTTCTACTATGGCTACACCTTC
V gene: TRBV7-9
D gene: .
J gene: TRBJ1-2
clone size: .

CDR3 protein: CASSLDATSGRDTQYF
CDR3 DNA: TGTGCCAGCAGCTTAGACGCGACTAGCGGGAGAGATACGCAGTATTTT
V gene: TRBV7-2
D gene: TRBD2
J gene: TRBJ2-3
clone size: .